This T cell receptor beta chain originates from a study of cytomegalovirus exposure and HLA in healthy donors. Per germline, CDR1 SGHTA and CDR2 FQGTGA. The CDR3 sequence is 15 residues long. J lost 1 base, V lost 6 bases, and 6 bases had no gene match. The PCR employed 60 Vbeta primers together with 13 Jbeta primers. Only in-frame clones appear in the TCRdb table, and some are missing; sequencing was by immunoSEQ multiplex PCR. Of about 200,000 clones detected, more than 60% appear once; the ten largest clones hold about 1.7%. Sequencing input: PBMCs. This receptor was identified in a man in his forties or fifties in good health and CMV-seronegative. The chain carries TRBV7-3 and TRBJ2-3; 8 bases fit TRBD2. CDR3 nucleotide sequence: TGTGCCAGCAGGAATAGCGGGATGGGCACAGATACGCAGTATTTT. Translation: CASRNSGMGTDTQYF.